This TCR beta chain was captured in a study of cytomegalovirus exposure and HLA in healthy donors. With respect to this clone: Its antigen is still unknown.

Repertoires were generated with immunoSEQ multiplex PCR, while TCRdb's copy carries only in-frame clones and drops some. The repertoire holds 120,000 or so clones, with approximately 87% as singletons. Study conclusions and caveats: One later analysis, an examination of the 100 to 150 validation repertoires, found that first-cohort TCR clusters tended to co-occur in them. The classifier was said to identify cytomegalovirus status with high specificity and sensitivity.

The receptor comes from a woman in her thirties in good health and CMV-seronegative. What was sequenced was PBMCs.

The chain's CDR3 is CASSSAIPGNEQYF. Written as DNA, the CDR3 is TGTGCCAGCAGCTCTGCGATACCAGGGAACGAGCAGTACTTC. The rearrangement links TRBV7-9 to TRBJ2-7, with D possibly TRBD1 on 5 matching bases. This CDR3 has 14 residues. V gave up 4 bases and J gave up 5 bases, with 15 bases separating them. Germline CDR1 reads SEHNR; CDR2 reads FQNEAQ (reference sequence). The whole variable domain, remainder taken from reference TRBV7-9 and TRBJ2-7, is DTGVSQNPRHKITKRGQNVTFRCDPISEHNRLYWYRQTLGQGPEFLTYFQNEAQLEKSRLLSDRFSAERPKGSFSTLEIQRTEQGDSAMYLCASSSAIPGNEQYFGPGTRLTVT.